A single sample gave rise to the 10 T cell receptor beta chains below, sequenced in a study of shared clonotypes between healthy human individuals (dated by TCRdb to 2020 to 2021). Library preparation used the immunoSEQ multiplex PCR assay. This is the immuneACCESS table as TCRdb keeps it, with only in-frame sequences that have V and J called. A part of the clones is gone; compared with another copy, unresolved V genes explain less than half, and the rest is unexplained. This sample lists about 450,000 clones; around 80% were detected once. Clones ranked in the top ten supply about 12% of the sample. The material sequenced was PBMCs. All receptors derive from a woman between 35 and 50 years old in good health. Some clones in this sample may be carry-over from other donors' samples.

CDR3: CAISGGRPATTNEKLFF. Written as DNA, the CDR3 is TGTGCCATCAGTGGCGGCCGACCGGCGACAACTAATGAAAAACTGTTTTTT. The rearrangement joins TRBV10-3 to TRBJ1-4; D call uncertain. Germline values: CDR1 ENHRY, CDR2 SYGVKD. Trimming removed 4 bases at V and 0 bases at J, with 15 bases between. The CDR3 sequence is 17 residues long.

The V and J genes are TRBV29-1 and TRBJ2-3; 7 bases line up with TRBD2. After removal of 7 bases from V and 3 bases from J, the junction contained 10 bases not matched to a gene. The CDR3 covers 14 residues. Germline assignment: CDR1 SQVTM and CDR2 ANQGSEA. The CDR3 sequence is CSATTSVGTDTQYF. The CDR3 bases are TGCAGCGCCACTACTAGCGTCGGGACAGATACGCAGTATTTT.

As regards this clone: A far larger clone is off by one base, so a read error is likely. This chain connects TRBV7-9 to TRBJ2-2; 14 nucleotides align to TRBD2. The CDR3 extends over 15 amino acids. Per the germline V gene, CDR1 is SEHNR and CDR2 is FQNEAQ (reference sequence). The CDR3, as DNA: TGTGTCAGCGGTGGACTAGCGGGAGGCACCGGGGAGCTGTTTTTT. Protein: CVSGGLAGGTGELFF.

This clone appeared a single time. The rearrangement uses TRBV5-1 and TRBJ2-1; 8 positions match TRBD1. V was clipped by 0 bases and J by 7 bases; unmatched bases: 9. The CDR3 consists of 16 residues. CDR1 and CDR2 (germline): SGHRS, YFSETQ. CDR3 protein: CASSLVQGAPGNEQFF. The CDR3 DNA sequence: TGCGCCAGCAGCTTGGTTCAGGGGGCGCCTGGGAATGAGCAGTTCTTC.

The gene calls are TRBV7-7 and TRBJ2-3, with a possible D match to TRBD2 (6 bases). CDR3 size: 14 residues. Trimming cost V 5 bases and J 2 bases, with 11 bases left between them. Per the germline V gene, CDR1 is SSHAT and CDR2 is FNYEAQ (reference sequence). The CDR3 nucleotides read TGTGCCAGCAGCATGACTAGTTCCACAGATACGCAGTATTTT. Amino acids: CASSMTSSTDTQYF.

The chain carries TRBV28 and TRBJ1-5, with D hard to call. The V gene's germline CDR1 is MDHEN and CDR2 SYDVKM. CDR3 length: 12 amino acids. V was cut by 5 bases and J by 0 bases, with 2 bases left in between. CDR3 sequence (DNA): TGTGCCAGCAGTAATAGCAATCAGCCCCAGCATTTT. Residues: CASSNSNQPQHF.

The V and J genes are TRBV7-8 and TRBJ1-1; tentative D call: TRBD1 (5 bases). Germline V gives CDR1 SGHVS, CDR2 FQNEAQ. The CDR3 is 15 amino acids. The V gene lost 2 bases and the J gene lost 4 bases, with 14 bases spanning the gap. In DNA, the CDR3 is TGTGCCAGCAGCTTATTGATCAGGGCGGCCACTGAAGCTTTCTTT. As protein: CASSLLIRAATEAFF.

V is TRBV28 and J is TRBJ2-3; TRBD2 matches 9 bases. The CDR3 consists of 17 residues. Losses at the gene ends were 6 bases for V and 0 bases for J; bases not matched to a gene: 10. Looked up from germline, CDR1 is MDHEN and CDR2 is SYDVKM. This CDR3 reads CASSGGTSISSTDTQYF. In nucleotides, the CDR3 is TGTGCCAGCAGCGGGGGGACTAGCATTTCTAGCACAGATACGCAGTATTTT.

The rearrangement uses TRBV7-9 and TRBJ2-1; 10 nucleotides agree with TRBD2. CDR1 and CDR2 from the germline V gene are SEHNR and FQNEAQ (reference sequence). Trimming took 5 bases from V and 0 from J; bases not matched to a gene: 4. The CDR3 extends over 16 amino acids. The CDR3: CASSRSSGSSYNEQFF. CDR3 coding DNA: TGTGCCAGCAGCCGATCTAGCGGGAGCTCCTACAATGAGCAGTTCTTC.

This chain joins TRBV29-1 and TRBJ1-1, with unresolved D. This CDR3 has 13 amino acids. Germline loops: CDR1 SQVTM, CDR2 ANQGSEA. Trimming shortened V by 4 bases and J by 1 base, and 10 bases separated the two germline ends. CDR3 coding DNA: TGCAGCGTTGCCCCCCACAAGAACACTGAAGCTTTCTTT. Residues: CSVAPHKNTEAFF.